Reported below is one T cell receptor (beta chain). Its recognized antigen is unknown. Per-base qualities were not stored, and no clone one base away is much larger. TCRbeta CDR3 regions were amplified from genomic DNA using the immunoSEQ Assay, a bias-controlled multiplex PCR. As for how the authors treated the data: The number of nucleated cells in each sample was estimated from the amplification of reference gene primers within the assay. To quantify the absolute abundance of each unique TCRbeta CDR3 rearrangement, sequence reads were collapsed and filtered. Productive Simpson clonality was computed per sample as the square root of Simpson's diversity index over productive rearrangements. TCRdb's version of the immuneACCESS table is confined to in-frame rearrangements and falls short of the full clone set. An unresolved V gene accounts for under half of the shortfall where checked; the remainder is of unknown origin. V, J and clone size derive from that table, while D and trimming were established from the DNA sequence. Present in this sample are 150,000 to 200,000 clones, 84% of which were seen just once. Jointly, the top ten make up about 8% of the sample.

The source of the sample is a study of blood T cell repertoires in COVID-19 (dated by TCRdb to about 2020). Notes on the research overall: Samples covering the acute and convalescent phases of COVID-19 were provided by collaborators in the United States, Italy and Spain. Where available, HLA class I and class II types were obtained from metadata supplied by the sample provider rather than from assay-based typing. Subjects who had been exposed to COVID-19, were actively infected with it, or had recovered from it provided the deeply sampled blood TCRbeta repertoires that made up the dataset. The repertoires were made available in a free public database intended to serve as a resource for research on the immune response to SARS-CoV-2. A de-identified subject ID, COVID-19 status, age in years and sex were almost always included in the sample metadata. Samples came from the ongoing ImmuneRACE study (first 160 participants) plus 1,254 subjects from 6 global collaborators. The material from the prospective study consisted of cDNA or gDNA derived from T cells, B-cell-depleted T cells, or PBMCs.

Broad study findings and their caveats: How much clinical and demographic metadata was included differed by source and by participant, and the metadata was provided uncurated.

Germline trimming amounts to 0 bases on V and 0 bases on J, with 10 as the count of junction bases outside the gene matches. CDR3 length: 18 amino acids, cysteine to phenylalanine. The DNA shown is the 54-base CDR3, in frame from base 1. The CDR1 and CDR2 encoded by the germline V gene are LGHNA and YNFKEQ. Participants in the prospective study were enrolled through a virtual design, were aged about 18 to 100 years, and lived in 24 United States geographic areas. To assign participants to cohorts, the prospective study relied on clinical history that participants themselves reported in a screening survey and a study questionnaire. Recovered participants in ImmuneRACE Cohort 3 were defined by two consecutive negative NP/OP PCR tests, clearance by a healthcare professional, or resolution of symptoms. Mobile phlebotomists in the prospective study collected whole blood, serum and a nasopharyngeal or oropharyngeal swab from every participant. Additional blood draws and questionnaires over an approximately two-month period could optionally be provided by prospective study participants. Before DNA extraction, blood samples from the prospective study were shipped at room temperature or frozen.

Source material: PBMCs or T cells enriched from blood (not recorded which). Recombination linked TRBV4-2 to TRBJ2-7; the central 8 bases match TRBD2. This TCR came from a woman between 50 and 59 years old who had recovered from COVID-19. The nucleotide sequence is TGTGCCAGCAGCCAAGAACCATTAGGACTAGCACGCTCCTACGAGCAGTACTTC. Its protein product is CASSQEPLGLARSYEQYF.